Each of the 20 T cell receptor beta chains below was sequenced from the same sample in a study of breast tumors, draining lymph nodes, adjacent tissues listed by TCRdb under 2016. The library was prepared using multiplex PCR. TCRdb names Illumina HiSeq 2000 as the instrument used. Using fastp trimming at Q25 and MiXCR clonotype assembly, TCRdb reanalyzed the public sequencing data and kept in-frame beta chains. Rows matching on CDR3 protein sequence are summarized as one entry with the most common DNA and genes. The sample has about 13,000 distinct CDR3 sequences on record, 40% to 55% of them singletons. The ten largest clones represent approximately 40% of the sample. What was sequenced was tumor-adjacent breast tissue. Receptor source: a female donor with breast cancer. Some clones in this sample may be carry-over from other donors' samples.

This clonotype has ten or more counts. The chain uses TRBV20-1 and TRBJ2-5; the D gene is possibly TRBD2 (6 bases). Trimming left V 3 bases short and J 5 bases short, with 16 bases between. The length of the CDR3 is 14 residues. CDR1 and CDR2 from the germline V gene are DFQATT and SNEGSKA (reference sequence). Written as DNA, the CDR3 is TGCAGTGCTAGTGGGGTAGCGGTGGGGGAGACCCAGTACTTC. Translating it yields CSASGVAVGETQYF.

This clonotype was observed a handful of times. The chain couples TRBV2 to TRBJ2-5, with 11 bases that match TRBD2. The CDR3 length is 16 residues. V shed 5 bases and J 1 base; nucleotides not matched to a gene: 6. The germline gives CDR1 SNHLY, CDR2 FYNNEI. Here the CDR3 DNA reads TGTGCCAGCAGTAAGCTGACTAGCGGGGCCCAAGAGACCCAGTACTTC. This translates into CASSKLTSGAQETQYF.

The chain employs TRBV7-9 and TRBJ2-3; 13 bases map to TRBD2. This CDR3 has 16 residues. Germline V gene sequence: CDR1 SEHNR, CDR2 FQNEAQ (reference sequence). V was clipped by 5 bases and J by 4 bases; unmatched bases: 6. The CDR3 DNA is TGTGCCAGCAGCCCCTGGACTAGCGGGGGCTCAGATACGCAGTATTTT. Protein sequence: CASSPWTSGGSDTQYF. Full variable domain (missing parts from reference TRBV7-9 and TRBJ2-3): DTGVSQNPRHKITKRGQNVTFRCDPISEHNRLYWYRQTLGQGPEFLTYFQNEAQLEKSRLLSDRFSAERPKGSFSTLEIQRTEQGDSAMYLCASSPWTSGGSDTQYFGPGTRLTVL.

This rearrangement joins TRBV6-6 to TRBJ2-3, with 8 bases lining up with TRBD2. The CDR3 loop spans 15 amino acids. Germline trimming cut 5 bases from V and 3 bases from J; bases unmatched to any gene: 7. The germline V gene encodes CDR1 MNHNY and CDR2 SVGAGI (reference sequence). CDR3 sequence reads: CASSDSGSMTDTQYF. In DNA form, the CDR3 reads TGTGCCAGCAGTGACAGCGGGAGTATGACAGATACGCAGTATTTT.

This clonotype was seen only a few times. The chain links TRBV5-1 to TRBJ1-5; 8 positions match TRBD1. The CDR3 consists of 15 residues. V dropped 4 bases and J dropped 3; count of bases not matched to a gene: 6. The germline V gene has CDR1 SGHRS and CDR2 YFSETQ. This CDR3 reads CASSAGTGINQPQHF. The CDR3 DNA sequence: TGCGCCAGCAGCGCCGGGACAGGCATCAATCAGCCCCAGCATTTT.

The chain carries TRBV11-3 and TRBJ1-5; the D is unclear. Germline V gene data show CDR1 as SGHNT and CDR2 as YENEEA. This CDR3 contains 14 residues. Trimming took off 1 base at V and 9 bases at J, with 13 bases between the two ends. CDR3 sequence: CASSLGREAGPQHF. As DNA, the CDR3 is TGTGCCAGCAGCTTAGGGCGGGAGGCGGGGCCCCAGCATTTT.

The V gene is TRBV6-5, the J gene TRBJ2-7; 8 nucleotides align to TRBD1. The length of the CDR3 is 15 residues. Germline trimming cut 5 bases from V and 6 bases from J; bases unmatched to any gene: 12. Germline CDR1 and CDR2: MNHEY and SVGAGI. The CDR3 bases are TGTGCCAGCAGTCCGGACTGGAGGACAGGGCGCGAGCAGTACTTC. It translates to CASSPDWRTGREQYF.

This clonotype is classed as medium-sized (0.01 to 0.1%). V and J are TRBV6-6 and TRBJ2-7; no clear D gene. V was clipped by 3 bases and J by 0 bases, with 12 bases between them. This CDR3 contains 15 residues. Looked up from germline, CDR1 is MNHNY and CDR2 is SVGAGI (reference sequence). The CDR3 loop reads CASSYTASYSYEQYF. DNA for the CDR3: TGTGCCAGCAGTTATACAGCTTCCTACTCCTACGAGCAGTACTTC.

The chain couples TRBV15 to TRBJ2-3, with D perhaps matching TRBD1 (5 bases). Near its end, the DNA agrees better with TRBJ1-5, so the J call may be wrong. The germline gives CDR1 LNHNV, CDR2 YYDKDF (reference sequence). This CDR3 has 18 residues. The CDR3 region has the DNA TGTGCCACCAGCGGTGATTCCGGGGGGTTAGGCACCACAGATACGCAGCATTTT. Its protein is CATSGDSGGLGTTDTQHF.

This clonotype showed up many times. The chain has TRBV14 and TRBJ2-1; TRBD2 agrees at 9 bases. The CDR3 spans 15 residues. The germline gives CDR1 SGHDN, CDR2 FVKESK. The J segment lost 7 bases and the V segment lost 3 bases, leaving 7 bases of the junction unmatched. The CDR3: CASSHLAGSDNEQFF. The CDR3 DNA reads as TGTGCCAGCAGCCATCTAGCGGGAAGTGATAATGAGCAGTTCTTC.

This clonotype came up many times. V gene TRBV30 combines with J gene TRBJ1-4; TRBD1 is a possible D gene (6 bases). From germline, CDR1 is GTSNPN and CDR2 SVGIG (reference sequence). V was cut by 4 bases and J by 8 bases, with 20 bases left in between. There are 15 residues in the CDR3. The CDR3 loop is CAWKGYWGGEEKLFF. The CDR3 DNA reads as TGTGCCTGGAAAGGATATTGGGGGGGCGAAGAAAAACTGTTTTTT.

The CDR3 protein is CASSDGTVEGTGELFF. CDR3 nucleotides: TGCGCCAGCAGCGACGGGACAGTGGAGGGCACCGGGGAGCTGTTTTTT. The chain uses TRBV5-1 and TRBJ2-2; TRBD1 is a possible D gene (7 bases). V was cut by 4 bases and J by 4 bases, with 17 bases left in between. The CDR3 has 16 residues. Germline V lookup: CDR1 SGHRS, CDR2 YFSETQ.

The rearrangement joins TRBV20-1 to TRBJ1-4, with 11 bases that match TRBD1. The J segment lost 8 bases and the V segment lost 4 bases, leaving 6 bases of the junction unmatched. The CDR3 totals 14 residues. Germline CDR1 is DFQATT and CDR2 is SNEGSKA (reference sequence). CDR3 loop: CSAIWDRGNEKLFF. The CDR3 region has the DNA TGCAGTGCTATTTGGGACAGGGGGAACGAAAAACTGTTTTTT.

This rearrangement joins TRBV15 to TRBJ2-1; tentative D call: TRBD2 (6 bases). CDR3 size: 14 residues. Germline assignment: CDR1 LNHNV and CDR2 YYDKDF (reference sequence). Trimming left V 5 bases short and J 9 bases short, with 17 bases between. The CDR3 region is CATSALRDSIEQFF. The DNA for the CDR3 is TGTGCCACCAGCGCCCTCCGGGACTCGATTGAGCAGTTCTTC. The entire variable domain, with the rest obtained from reference TRBV15 and TRBJ2-1, is as follows: DAMVIQNPRYQVTQFGKPVTLSCSQTLNHNVMYWYQQKSSQAPKLLFHYYDKDFNNEADTPDNFQSRRPNTSFCFLDIRSPGLGDTAMYLCATSALRDSIEQFFGPGTRLTVL.

CDR3 sequence (DNA): TGTGCCAGCAGTCCCGGGACAGGCACCACAGATACGCAGTATTTT. The encoded protein is CASSPGTGTTDTQYF. The J gene is TRBJ2-3, the V gene TRBV7-9, with 8 bases identical to TRBD1. The CDR3 sequence is 15 residues long. Germline values: CDR1 SEHNR, CDR2 FQNEAQ (reference sequence). V lost 6 bases and J lost 2; bases outside the gene matches: 7.

This chain joins TRBV7-2 and TRBJ2-1, with 11 bases identical to TRBD2. V lost 5 bases and J lost 6; bases outside the gene matches: 6. CDR1 is SGHTA, CDR2 FQGNSA, per germline. The CDR3 is 15 amino acids. CDR3 DNA sequence: TGTGCCAGCAGCCCGGGTAGCGGGAGGGCCAATGAGCAGTTCTTC. It translates to CASSPGSGRANEQFF.

In its sample, this clonotype ranks as medium-sized (0.01 to 0.1%). The CDR3 spells CASSRRESGTSEQYF. The CDR3 bases are TGTGCCAGCAGCCGCCGGGAGTCAGGGACGAGTGAGCAGTACTTC. The genes are TRBV11-3 and TRBJ2-7; possibly TRBD2 for D (6 bases). The CDR3 runs 15 residues. V dropped 5 bases and J dropped 7 bases, with 21 bases sitting between them. Germline CDR1 is SGHNT and CDR2 is YENEEA. The full variable domain, in which reference TRBV11-3 and TRBJ2-7 provide the parts outside the CDR3, is EAGVVQSPRYKIIEKKQPVAFWCNPISGHNTLYWYLQNLGQGPELLIRYENEEAVDDSQLPKDRFSAERLKGVDSTLKIQPAELGDSAVYLCASSRRESGTSEQYFGPGTRLTVT.

This chain links TRBV5-1 with TRBJ2-3; D call uncertain. Per germline, CDR1 SGHRS and CDR2 YFSETQ. The CDR3 has 13 residues. Trimming shortened V by 0 bases and J by 2 bases, and 4 bases separated the two germline ends. CDR3 sequence (DNA): TGCGCCAGCAGCTTGGGTCCCACAGATACGCAGTATTTT. Residues: CASSLGPTDTQYF. Looking up the rest from reference TRBV5-1 and TRBJ2-3 gives the full variable domain: KAGVTQTPRYLIKTRGQQVTLSCSPISGHRSVSWYQQTPGQGLQFLFEYFSETQRNKGNFPGRFSGRQFSNSRSEMNVSTLELGDSALYLCASSLGPTDTQYFGPGTRLTVL.

This clonotype rates as medium-sized. The chain couples TRBV5-8 to TRBJ2-7; D unclear. This CDR3 comprises 11 residues. Germline V gene lookup returns CDR1 SGHTS and CDR2 YDEGEE. V lost 7 bases to trimming and J lost 3 bases, with 8 bases between them. For the CDR3, the DNA is TGTGCCAGCCGCGGATACTACGAGCAGTACTTC. Its protein is CASRGYYEQYF.

The chain joins TRBV20-1 to TRBJ2-7; 12 nucleotides match TRBD2. The CDR3 totals 15 residues. V shed 5 bases, J shed 6 bases, and the junction held 11 bases outside the gene matches. The germline V gene has CDR1 DFQATT and CDR2 SNEGSKA (reference sequence). As DNA, the CDR3 is TGCAGTGCTGGTCGGGGGGCTAGCGGGAGGGCCGAGCAGTACTTC. Translation gives CSAGRGASGRAEQYF.